The 12 T cell receptor beta chains listed next were all sequenced from one sample in a study of T cells in Graves' hyperthyroidism and ophthalmopathy. RNA transcripts served as the template for amplifying TCR beta CDR3 regions. When the TCR CDR3 underwent first-round RT-PCR, the HTBI primer set was used. TCRdb processed the multiplex PCR reads anew with MiXCR; each CDR3 protein has one entry. The table records almost 600,000 distinct CDR3 sequences, roughly 14% of them present only once. Source material: blood. The source of these receptors is a woman under 40 with Graves' hyperthyroidism that later progressed to Graves' ophthalmopathy.

This clonotype has a count of ten or more. Here the CDR3 reads CASSTSESTDTQYF. The DNA of the CDR3 is TGTGCCAGCAGCACTAGCGAGAGCACAGATACGCAGTATTTT. V gene TRBV6-1 combines with J gene TRBJ2-3, with 7 positions matching TRBD2. The CDR3 runs to 14 residues. Germline CDR1 reads MNHNS; CDR2 reads SASEGT. Trimming removed 6 bases from V and 0 bases from J; junction bases left unmatched: 3.

Many counts were recorded for this clonotype. The J gene is TRBJ2-3, the V gene TRBV19; D not certain. CDR1 is LNHDA, CDR2 SQIVND, per germline (reference sequence). The CDR3 sequence is 11 residues long. V dropped 1 base and J dropped 6 bases, with 2 bases sitting between them. The CDR3 DNA reads TGTGCCAGTAGTATAGGCGATACGCAGTATTTT. Translating it yields CASSIGDTQYF.

V usage is TRBV25-1 and J usage is TRBJ2-1, with no clear D. Trimming pared 5 bases from V and 9 bases from J, leaving 14 bases between. This CDR3 contains 13 residues. Germline V gene data show CDR1 as MGHDK and CDR2 as SYGVNS. CDR3 loop: CASSHLVGGEQFF. In DNA form, the CDR3 reads TGTGCCAGCAGTCACTTAGTTGGCGGTGAGCAGTTCTTC.

The rearrangement links TRBV19 to TRBJ2-5, with TRBD2 matching over 13 bases. V was clipped by 5 bases and J by 2 bases; unmatched bases: 11. CDR3 length: 18 residues. The germline V gene has CDR1 LNHDA and CDR2 SQIVND (reference sequence). The CDR3 protein is CASSPPGLAGNRQETQYF. CDR3 nucleotide sequence: TGTGCCAGTAGTCCTCCGGGACTAGCGGGAAACCGACAAGAGACCCAGTACTTC.

V is TRBV4-1 and J is TRBJ1-1, with D hard to call. This CDR3 has 17 residues. Germline V gene data show CDR1 as MGHRA and CDR2 as YSYEKL. Trimming removed 1 base from V and 0 bases from J, with 15 bases in between. The CDR3 DNA reads as TGCGCCAGCAGCCAAGGATTTGCCAGGTTGATGAACACTGAAGCTTTCTTT. Its translation: CASSQGFARLMNTEAFF.

This clonotype was observed at least ten times. The chain uses TRBV27 and TRBJ1-4; TRBD1 is a possible D gene (5 bases). The germline gives CDR1 MNHEY, CDR2 SMNVEV (reference sequence). Trimming stripped 3 bases from V and 1 base from J, with 12 bases between. This CDR3 region has 16 residues. The CDR3 bases are TGTGCCAGCAGTTTTGTGGGGACGGGAACTAATGAAAAACTGTTTTTT. It is translated as CASSFVGTGTNEKLFF. Combining the CDR3 with reference TRBV27 and TRBJ1-4 gives the whole variable domain EAQVTQNPRYLITVTGKKLTVTCSQNMNHEYMSWYRQDPGLGLRQIYYSMNVEVTDKGDVPEGYKVSRKEKRNFPLILESPSPNQTSLYFCASSFVGTGTNEKLFFGSGTQLSVL.

V gene TRBV5-6 combines with J gene TRBJ2-2, with D perhaps matching TRBD1 (6 bases). From germline, CDR1 is SGHDT and CDR2 YYEEEE. CDR3 length equals 16 residues. The ends were cut back, 3 bases at V and 7 bases at J, with 19 bases in the middle. For the CDR3, the DNA is TGTGCCAGCAGCTCGGGGACAAGGCTGGAGGACGGGGAGCTGTTTTTT. As protein: CASSSGTRLEDGELFF.

Ten or more counts support this clonotype. The J gene is TRBJ1-1, the V gene TRBV13; 8 bases are a match to TRBD1. There are 13 residues in the CDR3. Germline V gene sequence: CDR1 PRHDT, CDR2 FYEKMQ (reference sequence). V trimming: 6 bases; J trimming: 2 bases; junction bases outside the gene matches: 2. CDR3 loop: CASRDRVNTEAFF. The CDR3, as DNA: TGTGCCAGCAGGGACAGGGTAAACACTGAAGCTTTCTTT.

This clonotype showed up just a few times. A much larger clone differs from this one at a single base, so this may be a read error. V gene TRBV27 combines with J gene TRBJ1-2; D possibly corresponds to TRBD1 (5 bases). The CDR3 totals 13 residues. Germline V gives CDR1 MNHEY, CDR2 SMNVEV (reference sequence). The CDR3 nucleotides read TGTGCCAGCAGTCCAGGGTCCCTCTATGGCCACACCTTC. Translating gives CASSPGSLYGHTF.

This clonotype occurred many times. The chain links TRBV28 to TRBJ2-3, with 8 bases that match TRBD1. The CDR3 is 16 amino acids. CDR1 is MDHEN, CDR2 SYDVKM, per germline. Trimming cost V 4 bases and J 4 bases; bases outside gene matches: 10. CDR3 amino acids: CASSSPGQALADTQYF. DNA of the CDR3: TGTGCCAGCAGTTCCCCGGGACAGGCGTTGGCAGATACGCAGTATTTT.

This clonotype was detected only a few times. The chain couples TRBV12-5 to TRBJ2-4, with D perhaps TRBD1 (5 bases). V dropped 9 bases and J dropped 0 bases, with 12 bases sitting between them. The CDR3 runs 14 residues. From germline, CDR1 is LGHNT and CDR2 FRNRAP. The CDR3 DNA follows: TGTGCTAGCCGACAGAATCTAGCCAAAAACATTCAGTACTTC. Amino acids: CASRQNLAKNIQYF.

There are many counts of this clonotype. The rearrangement uses TRBV28 and TRBJ2-5, with 10 positions matching TRBD1. After removal of 6 bases from V and 2 bases from J, the junction contained 6 bases not matched to a gene. From germline, CDR1 is MDHEN and CDR2 SYDVKM. CDR3 length: 15 residues. CDR3 nucleotides: TGTGCCAGCAGCTCTCCGGGACAGGGGCAAGAGACCCAGTACTTC. It encodes CASSSPGQGQETQYF.